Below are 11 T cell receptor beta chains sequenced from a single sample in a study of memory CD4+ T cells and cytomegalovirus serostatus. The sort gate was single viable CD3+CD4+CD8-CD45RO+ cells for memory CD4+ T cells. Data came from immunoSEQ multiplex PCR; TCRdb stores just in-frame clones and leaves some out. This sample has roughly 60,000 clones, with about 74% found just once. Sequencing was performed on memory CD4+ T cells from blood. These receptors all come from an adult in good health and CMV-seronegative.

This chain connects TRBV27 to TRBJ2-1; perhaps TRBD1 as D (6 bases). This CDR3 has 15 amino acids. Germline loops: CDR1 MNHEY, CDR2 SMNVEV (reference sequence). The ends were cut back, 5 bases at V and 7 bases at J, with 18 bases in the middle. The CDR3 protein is CASSQRQESGNEQFF. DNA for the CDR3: TGTGCCAGCAGTCAAAGACAGGAAAGTGGGAATGAGCAGTTCTTC.

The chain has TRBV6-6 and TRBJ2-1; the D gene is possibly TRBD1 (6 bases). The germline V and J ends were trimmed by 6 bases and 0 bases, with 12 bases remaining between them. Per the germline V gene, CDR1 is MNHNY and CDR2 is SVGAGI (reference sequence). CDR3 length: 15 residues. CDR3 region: CASSHRVSSYNEQFF. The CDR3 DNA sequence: TGTGCCAGCAGCCACAGGGTGAGCTCCTACAATGAGCAGTTCTTC.

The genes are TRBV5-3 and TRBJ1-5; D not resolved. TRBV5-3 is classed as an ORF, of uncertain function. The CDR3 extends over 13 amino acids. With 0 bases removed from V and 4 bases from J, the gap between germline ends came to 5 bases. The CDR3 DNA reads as TGTGCCAGAAGCTTGGTCGAGAATCAGCCCCAGCATTTT. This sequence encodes CARSLVENQPQHF.

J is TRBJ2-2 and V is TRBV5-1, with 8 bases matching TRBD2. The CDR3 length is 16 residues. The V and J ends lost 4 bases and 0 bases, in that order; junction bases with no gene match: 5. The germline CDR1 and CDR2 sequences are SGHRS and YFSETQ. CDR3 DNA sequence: TGCGCCAGCAGCCGGAGCGGGAGAGCGAACACCGGGGAGCTGTTTTTT. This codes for CASSRSGRANTGELFF.

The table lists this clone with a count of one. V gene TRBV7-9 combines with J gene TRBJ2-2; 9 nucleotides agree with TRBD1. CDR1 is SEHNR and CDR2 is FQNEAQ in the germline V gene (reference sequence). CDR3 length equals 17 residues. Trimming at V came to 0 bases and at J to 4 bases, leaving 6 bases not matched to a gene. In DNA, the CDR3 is TGTGCCAGCAGCTTAGCTGGGACAGGGTGGGGCACCGGGGAGCTGTTTTTT. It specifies CASSLAGTGWGTGELFF.

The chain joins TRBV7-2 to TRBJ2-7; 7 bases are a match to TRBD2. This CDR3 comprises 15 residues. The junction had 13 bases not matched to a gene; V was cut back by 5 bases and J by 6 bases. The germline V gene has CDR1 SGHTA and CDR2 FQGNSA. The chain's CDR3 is CASSPSPGLVGEQYF. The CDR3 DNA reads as TGTGCCAGCAGCCCTAGCCCCGGACTAGTTGGCGAGCAGTACTTC.

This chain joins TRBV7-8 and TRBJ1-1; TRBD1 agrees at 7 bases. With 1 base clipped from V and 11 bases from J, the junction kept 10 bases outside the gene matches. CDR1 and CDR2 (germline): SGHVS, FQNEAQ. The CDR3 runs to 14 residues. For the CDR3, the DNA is TGTGCCAGCAGCTTAGGGAAGACAGGGTTCGATGCTTTCTTT. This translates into CASSLGKTGFDAFF.

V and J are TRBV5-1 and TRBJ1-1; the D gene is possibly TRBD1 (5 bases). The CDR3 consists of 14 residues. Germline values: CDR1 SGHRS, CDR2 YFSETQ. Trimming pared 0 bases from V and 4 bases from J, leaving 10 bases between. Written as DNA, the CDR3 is TGCGCCAGCAGCTTGGCCGGGGACTCCACTGAAGCTTTCTTT. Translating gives CASSLAGDSTEAFF. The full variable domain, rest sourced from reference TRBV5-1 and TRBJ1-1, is KAGVTQTPRYLIKTRGQQVTLSCSPISGHRSVSWYQQTPGQGLQFLFEYFSETQRNKGNFPGRFSGRQFSNSRSEMNVSTLELGDSALYLCASSLAGDSTEAFFGQGTRLTVV.

In DNA form, the CDR3 reads TGTGCCAGCAGCTTGAGGTTGCAGGATTTAAGTGGCTACACCTTC. This encodes CASSLRLQDLSGYTF. V gene TRBV5-5 combines with J gene TRBJ1-2, with unresolved D. This CDR3 comprises 15 residues. Germline-derived CDR1 and CDR2 are SGHKS and YYEKEE (reference sequence). Trimming took off 1 base at V and 7 bases at J, with 17 bases between the two ends.

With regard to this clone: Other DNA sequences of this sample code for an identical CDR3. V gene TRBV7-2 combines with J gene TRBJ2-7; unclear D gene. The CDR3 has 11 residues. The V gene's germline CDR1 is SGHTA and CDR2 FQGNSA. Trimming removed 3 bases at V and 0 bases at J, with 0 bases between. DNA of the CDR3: TGTGCCAGCAGCTTCTCCTACGAGCAGTACTTC. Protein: CASSFSYEQYF.

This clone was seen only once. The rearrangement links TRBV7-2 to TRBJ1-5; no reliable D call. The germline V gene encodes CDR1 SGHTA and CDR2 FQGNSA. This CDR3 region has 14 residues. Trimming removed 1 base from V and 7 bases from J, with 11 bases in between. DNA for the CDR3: TGTGCCAGCAGCTTAGGAGCTGGAAGGCAGCCCCAGCATTTT. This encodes CASSLGAGRQPQHF. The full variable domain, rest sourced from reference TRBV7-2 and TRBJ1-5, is GAGVSQSPSNKVTEKGKDVELRCDPISGHTALYWYRQSLGQGLEFLIYFQGNSAPDKSGLPSDRFSAERTGGSVSTLTIQRTQQEDSAVYLCASSLGAGRQPQHFGDGTRLSIL.